This TCR beta chain appears in the sequencing data of a study of T cell repertoires in cytomegalovirus infection. Study at large: Recently described HLA-C-restricted plus well-studied HLA-B-restricted CMV epitopes were used. Shared public TCR beta signatures pointed to both CMV infection and a matching HLA type. Study-level points and caveats: Based on cumulative public TCR beta family frequency, carriers of CMV plus the relevant HLA were identified.

TCRdb passed the reads through MiXCR, listing each CDR3 protein once. Here the sample spans approximately 590,000 distinct CDR3 sequences, 35% to 50% being singletons. Per the germline V gene, CDR1 is MGHDK and CDR2 is SYGVNS. This CDR3 region has 12 residues. V gave up 6 bases and J gave up 7 bases, with 10 bases separating them. A note on this clonotype: Antigen unknown.

The source was cultured PBMCs, collected from culture after CMV antigen stimulation. This clonotype was sampled from a human donor in good health (CMV status not recorded). Some clones in this sample may be carry-over from other donors' samples. The chain couples TRBV25-1 to TRBJ1-5, with a tentative D call TRBD1 (6 bases). The CDR3 sequence: CASRQGSQPQHF. In nucleotides, the CDR3 is TGTGCCAGCAGACAGGGAAGCCAGCCCCAGCATTTT.